This entry lists 20 T cell receptor beta chains sequenced from one sample in a study of blood T cell repertoires in COVID-19. Profiled with immunoSEQ multiplex PCR; TCRdb holds only in-frame clones, not every one. The sample has 65,000 to 100,000 clones; under 90% are singletons. Sequenced input: peripheral blood. Receptor source: a human donor in a cohort sampled during active COVID-19.

J is TRBJ1-4 and V is TRBV6-5, with 7 nucleotides matching TRBD1. The CDR3 consists of 15 residues. Looked up from germline, CDR1 is MNHEY and CDR2 is SVGAGI. V lost 7 bases, J lost 5 bases, and 10 bases stayed unmatched. The CDR3 here is CASIDGTAQNEKLFF. The CDR3 DNA sequence: TGTGCCAGCATAGACGGGACAGCACAGAATGAAAAACTGTTTTTT.

The chain couples TRBV19 to TRBJ1-5, with D maybe TRBD1 (6 bases). V shed 7 bases and J shed 2 bases, with 12 bases lying between them. Germline values: CDR1 LNHDA, CDR2 SQIVND (reference sequence). This CDR3 contains 14 residues. The CDR3 DNA follows: TGTGCCAGTACACAGGGCATGGGCAATCAGCCCCAGCATTTT. Its protein is CASTQGMGNQPQHF.

The rearrangement uses TRBV5-8 and TRBJ2-7, with D possibly matching TRBD2 (6 bases). V shed 4 bases and J shed 4 bases, with 18 bases lying between them. The CDR3 covers 15 residues. Per germline, CDR1 SGHTS and CDR2 YDEGEE. CDR3 sequence (DNA): TGTGCCAGCAGCCTCGGGCGGGGCCCCGCTTACGAGCAGTACTTC. Its translation is CASSLGRGPAYEQYF.

V and J are TRBV9 and TRBJ2-7; 9 bases map to TRBD1. CDR1 and CDR2 (germline): SGDLS, YYNGEE. The V and J ends lost 4 bases and 7 bases, in that order; junction bases with no gene match: 12. This CDR3 contains 15 residues. CDR3 nucleotides: TGTGCCAGCAGCCCGCGACAGGGGGGGGCCCTGGAGCAGTACTTC. Protein product: CASSPRQGGALEQYF.

The V call is TRBV6-5, the J call TRBJ2-6; D is ambiguous. CDR3 size: 12 residues. Trimming shortened V by 8 bases and J by 4 bases, and 6 bases separated the two germline ends. The germline gives CDR1 MNHEY, CDR2 SVGAGI. The CDR3 region is CASPLGANVLTF. DNA for the CDR3: TGTGCCAGCCCTCTCGGGGCCAACGTCCTGACTTTC.

V and J are TRBV12-3 or TRBV12-4 and TRBJ1-1; D remains ambiguous. Trimming stripped 4 bases from V and 6 bases from J, with 12 bases between. This CDR3 region has 13 residues. CDR3 sequence (DNA): TGTGCCAGCAGTTGGGCGACATTTCCTGAAGCTTTCTTT. It encodes CASSWATFPEAFF.

This chain uses TRBV10-2 with TRBJ1-1; 9 bases fit TRBD1. V lost 6 bases and J lost 1; bases outside the gene matches: 0. The V gene's germline CDR1 is WSHSY and CDR2 SAAADI. This CDR3 is 13 amino acids long. CDR3 DNA sequence: TGCGCCAGCAGGGGACAGGGGAACACTGAAGCTTTCTTT. Translated, it gives CASRGQGNTEAFF.

CDR3 amino acids: CASSPRQKRGSYEQYF. CDR3 nucleotides: TGTGCCAGCAGCCCCCGGCAGAAACGAGGATCCTACGAGCAGTACTTC. The chain combines TRBV3-1 (or the pseudogene TRBV3-2) with TRBJ2-7; D gene uncertain. V was shortened by 4 bases and J by 1 base, with 17 bases between the two germline ends. This CDR3 comprises 16 residues. Germline lookup yields CDR1 LGHDT and CDR2 YNNKEL (reference sequence).

J is TRBJ2-3 and V is TRBV5-1, with D tentatively TRBD2 (5 bases). Per germline, CDR1 SGHRS and CDR2 YFSETQ. Between the trimmed V and J ends, which lost 4 bases and 3 bases, there was a span of 12 bases. The CDR3 extends over 14 amino acids. CDR3 in DNA: TGCGCCAGCAGCAGCGGACGTGGAACAGATACGCAGTATTTT. Amino acids: CASSSGRGTDTQYF.

The V call is TRBV24-1, the J call TRBJ2-7, with 7 bases fitting TRBD1. Germline lookup yields CDR1 KGHDR and CDR2 SFDVKD. With V trimmed by 8 bases and J by 3 bases, 6 bases remained unmatched. This CDR3 has 13 residues. The CDR3 loop is CATTQGVRYEQYF. In DNA form, the CDR3 reads TGTGCCACCACTCAGGGGGTCCGCTACGAGCAGTACTTC.

The table lists this clone with a count of one. The chain combines TRBV5-5 with TRBJ2-7; weak D call: TRBD1 (8 bases). The CDR3 has 17 residues. Looked up from germline, CDR1 is SGHKS and CDR2 is YYEKEE (reference sequence). V was cut by 3 bases and J by 9 bases, with 28 bases left in between. The CDR3 region has the DNA TGTGCCAGCAGCTCGGGGGGCCCGGGACAGGTATATACGAGGCAGTACTTC. Translating it yields CASSSGGPGQVYTRQYF.

The table lists this clone with a few counts. The V and J genes are TRBV4-1 and TRBJ2-7, with TRBD1 matching over 10 bases. From germline, CDR1 is MGHRA and CDR2 YSYEKL. V lost 3 bases to trimming and J lost 4 bases; unmatched junction nucleotides: 6. The CDR3 contains 15 residues. For the CDR3, the DNA is TGCGCCAGCAGCCACCCGGGACAGGGGAAATACGAGCAGTACTTC. This translates into CASSHPGQGKYEQYF.

The chain joins TRBV7-9 to TRBJ1-1, with unresolved D. Trimming stripped 2 bases from V and 1 base from J, with 11 bases between. Germline CDR1 and CDR2: SEHNR and FQNEAQ (reference sequence). The CDR3 covers 15 residues. The CDR3 region is CASSLREVTNTEAFF. The CDR3 region has the DNA TGTGCCAGCAGCTTAAGGGAGGTAACGAACACTGAAGCTTTCTTT.

The chain links TRBV14 to TRBJ2-7, with TRBD2 matching over 8 bases. Germline CDR1 reads SGHDN; CDR2 reads FVKESK. V was pared by 1 base and J by 4 bases, with 9 bases of the junction left unmatched. This CDR3 spans 16 amino acids. The CDR3 loop is CASSQAFRASGYEQYF. The CDR3 DNA sequence: TGTGCCAGCAGCCAAGCGTTCAGGGCTAGCGGGTACGAGCAGTACTTC.

The chain links TRBV5-1 to TRBJ2-4; maybe TRBD2 (6 bases). CDR3 length: 16 amino acids. The germline V and J ends were trimmed by 4 bases and 0 bases, with 14 bases remaining between them. Germline CDR1 is SGHRS and CDR2 is YFSETQ. CDR3 residues: CASSPGGAIAKNIQYF. In nucleotides, the CDR3 is TGCGCCAGCAGCCCAGGAGGGGCGATAGCCAAAAACATTCAGTACTTC.

The chain combines TRBV5-1 with TRBJ2-2; 8 positions match TRBD2. The length of the CDR3 is 16 residues. Trimming took 0 bases from V and 0 from J; bases not matched to a gene: 1. The germline CDR1 and CDR2 sequences are SGHRS and YFSETQ. CDR3 nucleotides: TGCGCCAGCAGCTTGGGGACTAGCACGAACACCGGGGAGCTGTTTTTT. It codes for CASSLGTSTNTGELFF.

The CDR3 bases are TGTGCCAGCAGCCAAGGACAGTTTTACGAGCAGTACTTC. It specifies CASSQGQFYEQYF. The chain joins TRBV14 to TRBJ2-7, with a possible D match to TRBD1 (5 bases). CDR3 size: 13 residues. CDR1 and CDR2 from the germline V gene are SGHDN and FVKESK. V was shortened by 1 base and J by 4 bases, with 8 bases between the two germline ends.

V is TRBV2 and J is TRBJ1-6; TRBD1 is a possible D gene (6 bases). Trimming removed 4 bases from V and 7 bases from J, with 14 bases in between. Germline V gene lookup returns CDR1 SNHLY and CDR2 FYNNEI. The CDR3 totals 15 residues. The DNA for the CDR3 is TGTGCCAGCAGTGGAACCGGACAGTGGAATTCACCCCTCCACTTT. It translates to CASSGTGQWNSPLHF.

This rearrangement joins TRBV19 to TRBJ2-1; 11 bases are a match to TRBD2. Looked up from germline, CDR1 is LNHDA and CDR2 is SQIVND (reference sequence). V trimming: 3 bases; J trimming: 7 bases; junction bases outside the gene matches: 8. The CDR3 contains 16 residues. The CDR3 here is CASSILAGGPLNEQFF. The CDR3 nucleotides are TGTGCCAGTAGTATTTTAGCGGGGGGGCCTTTGAATGAGCAGTTCTTC.

This clone was detected once. The chain uses TRBV5-1 and TRBJ2-3; 7 bases agree with TRBD1. The CDR3 is made up of 16 amino acids. Germline V gene lookup returns CDR1 SGHRS and CDR2 YFSETQ. V dropped 2 bases and J dropped 2; count of bases not matched to a gene: 8. CDR3 loop: CASSFQPGQNTDTQYF. DNA of the CDR3: TGCGCCAGCAGCTTCCAGCCGGGACAGAACACAGATACGCAGTATTTT.